A selection of T cell receptor beta chains follows, all from one sample in a study of molecular identifiers for immune sequencing clone quantification. TCRdb independently ran MiXCR on the PCR reads; one entry per CDR3 protein. Here the sample spans about 640,000 distinct CDR3 sequences, around 20% being singletons. The sequenced material came from naive CD8+ T cells from blood, with Jurkat cell RNA spiked in. These receptor sequences come from a human donor in good health. Some libraries in this study had Jurkat cell RNA spiked in. The CDR3 runs from the conserved cysteine through the conserved F or W. D genes are given only for firm matches. Clone size is given for some rows only: seen once, a few or many times, or a class if the clone is expanded.

d_call clone_size j_call v_call cdr3_aa cdr3_nt
NA few TRBJ2-7 TRBV19 CASSPGSPIFQEQYF TGTGCCAGTAGCCCCGGATCCCCGATTTTCCAAGAGCAGTACTTC
TRBD2 many TRBJ2-3 TRBV5-4 CASSPRVGTTTTDTQYF TGTGCCAGCAGCCCAAGGGTCGGGACTACCACCACAGATACGCAGTATTTT
NA many TRBJ1-2 TRBV29-1 CSVEDERISPYGYTF TGCAGCGTTGAAGATGAACGTATTTCCCCTTATGGCTACACCTTC
NA NA TRBJ2-7 TRBV27 CAGSLTATYEQYF TGTGCCGGCAGTCTGACTGCCACCTACGAGCAGTACTTC
NA many TRBJ2-3 TRBV27 CATSPRADTDTQYF TGTGCCACCTCCCCGAGGGCGGACACAGATACGCAGTATTTT
TRBD1 many TRBJ2-1 TRBV27 CASSGGTGPINEQFF TGTGCCAGCAGTGGCGGGACAGGGCCTATCAATGAGCAGTTCTTC
NA many TRBJ1-5 TRBV27 CASTGGWGQPQHF TGTGCCAGTACAGGAGGTTGGGGTCAGCCCCAGCATTTT
NA many TRBJ2-7 TRBV20-1 CSARDRKGYNEQYF TGCAGTGCTAGAGATAGGAAGGGGTACAACGAGCAGTACTTC
TRBD2 many TRBJ2-7 TRBV4-2 CASSQDPGLAGGEQYF TGTGCCAGCAGCCAAGATCCGGGACTAGCGGGAGGCGAGCAGTACTTC
NA many TRBJ2-3 TRBV19 CASSFGTYGMDTQYF TGTGCCAGTAGTTTCGGGACCTATGGGATGGATACGCAGTATTTT
TRBD1 few TRBJ2-7 TRBV6-5 CASSPRYGTVEQYF TGTGCCAGCAGCCCCCGTTATGGGACAGTTGAGCAGTACTTC
NA many TRBJ1-3 TRBV7-6 CASSVVETSGNTIYF TGTGCCAGCAGCGTAGTCGAGACCTCTGGAAACACCATATATTTT
TRBD2 few TRBJ2-2 TRBV9 CASSSSGGPGYTGELFF TGTGCCAGCAGCTCTAGCGGGGGGCCTGGCTACACCGGGGAGCTGTTTTTT
TRBD1 many TRBJ1-6 TRBV6-5 CASSYWGGQGYNSPLHF TGTGCCAGCAGTTACTGGGGGGGACAGGGATATAATTCACCCCTCCACTTT
NA many TRBJ2-1 TRBV9 CASSVDGIKYNEQFF TGTGCCAGCAGCGTAGACGGGATTAAGTACAATGAGCAGTTCTTC
NA NA TRBJ1-4 TRBV11-2 CASSSWTQSSNEKLFF TGTGCCAGCAGCTCATGGACACAGAGCTCTAATGAAAAACTGTTTTTT
TRBD1 many TRBJ2-2 TRBV28 CASSLTGANTGELFF TGTGCCAGCAGTCTCACAGGGGCCAACACCGGGGAGCTGTTTTTT
TRBD2 many TRBJ2-2 TRBV6-5 CASSYGLAGGPSGELFF TGTGCCAGCAGTTACGGACTAGCGGGGGGGCCTTCCGGGGAGCTGTTTTTT
TRBD2 few TRBJ2-2 TRBV27 CASSFIGGTSVGELFF TGTGCCAGCAGTTTCATCGGGGGGACTAGCGTCGGGGAGCTGTTTTTT
TRBD2 few TRBJ2-5 TRBV4-3 CASSSSLAGQETQYF TGCGCCAGCAGCTCTAGCCTAGCGGGACAAGAGACCCAGTACTTC
NA NA TRBJ2-3 TRBV20-1 CSARDLRASTDTQYF TGCAGTGCTAGAGATTTGAGGGCTAGCACAGATACGCAGTATTTT
NA many TRBJ2-3 TRBV19 CASSMVAGSSSTDTQYF TGTGCCAGTAGTATGGTTGCGGGGAGCTCTAGCACAGATACGCAGTATTTT
NA NA TRBJ2-2 TRBV24-1 CATSESRAAGELFF TGTGCCACCAGTGAGTCCAGGGCGGCCGGGGAGCTGTTTTTT
NA many TRBJ1-2 TRBV6-1 CASSEAGYKNYTF TGTGCCAGCAGTGAAGCGGGGTACAAGAACTACACCTTC
NA many TRBJ2-7 TRBV4-3 CASSQDIPPGYEQYF TGCGCCAGCAGCCAAGATATTCCCCCGGGCTACGAGCAGTACTTC
NA few TRBJ2-2 TRBV19 CASTPVTRDVGTGELFF TGTGCCAGTACCCCGGTGACCCGGGACGTCGGGACCGGGGAGCTGTTTTTT
NA many TRBJ2-2 TRBV4-1 CASSQAQAGENTGELFF TGCGCCAGCAGCCAAGCCCAGGCAGGGGAGAACACCGGGGAGCTGTTTTTT
NA many TRBJ2-3 TRBV7-8 CASSLEGFPDTQYF TGTGCCAGCAGCTTGGAGGGTTTTCCAGATACGCAGTATTTT
TRBD2 many TRBJ2-5 TRBV4-2 CASSQDYSPGGEGTQYF TGTGCCAGCAGCCAAGATTATAGCCCGGGAGGTGAAGGGACCCAGTACTTC
TRBD2 NA TRBJ2-3 TRBV27 CASSSRHSGREGDTQYF TGTGCCAGCAGTTCCCGACACAGCGGGAGGGAGGGGGATACGCAGTATTTT
NA many TRBJ2-3 TRBV12-3/TRBV12-4 CAVNFGGFSTDTQYF TGTGCCGTCAATTTCGGCGGGTTTAGCACAGATACGCAGTATTTT
NA NA TRBJ1-5 TRBV7-9 CASSPVSWDSNQPQHF TGTGCCAGCAGCCCCGTTAGTTGGGATAGCAATCAGCCCCAGCATTTT
TRBD1 many TRBJ1-1 TRBV4-1 CASSHTRTGNTEAFF TGCGCCAGCAGCCACACGCGGACAGGGAACACTGAAGCTTTCTTT
TRBD1 few TRBJ2-3 TRBV19 CASSPMTGRDTQYF TGTGCCAGTAGTCCCATGACAGGGCGAGATACGCAGTATTTT
NA many TRBJ1-1 TRBV28 CASSLKGTRAGDTEAFF TGTGCCAGCAGTTTAAAGGGGACAAGGGCCGGGGACACTGAAGCTTTCTTT
TRBD1 many TRBJ2-7 TRBV7-9 CASSDRATYEQYF TGTGCCAGCAGCGACAGGGCGACCTACGAGCAGTACTTC
TRBD1 NA TRBJ1-2 TRBV4-3 CASSQEIVGTAVNCGCTF TGCGCCAGCAGCCAAGAAATAGTCGGGACAGCGGTTAACTGTGGCTGCACCTTC
NA many TRBJ2-1 TRBV13 CASSSAGFEQFF TGTGCCAGCAGCTCTGCGGGGTTTGAGCAGTTCTTC
NA few TRBJ2-5 TRBV20-1 CSARDGPYQETQYF TGCAGTGCTAGAGATGGTCCGTACCAAGAGACCCAGTACTTC
NA many TRBJ1-1 TRBV6-1 CASKTWLLNTEAFF TGTGCCAGCAAAACCTGGTTGTTGAACACTGAAGCTTTCTTT
TRBD1 many TRBJ1-3 TRBV2 CASSRDSSGNTIYF TGTGCCAGCAGCAGGGACAGCTCTGGAAACACCATATATTTT
TRBD1 many TRBJ2-2 TRBV5-1 CASSLALTGNSIGELFF TGCGCCAGCAGCTTGGCTCTGACAGGGAATTCAATCGGGGAGCTGTTTTTT